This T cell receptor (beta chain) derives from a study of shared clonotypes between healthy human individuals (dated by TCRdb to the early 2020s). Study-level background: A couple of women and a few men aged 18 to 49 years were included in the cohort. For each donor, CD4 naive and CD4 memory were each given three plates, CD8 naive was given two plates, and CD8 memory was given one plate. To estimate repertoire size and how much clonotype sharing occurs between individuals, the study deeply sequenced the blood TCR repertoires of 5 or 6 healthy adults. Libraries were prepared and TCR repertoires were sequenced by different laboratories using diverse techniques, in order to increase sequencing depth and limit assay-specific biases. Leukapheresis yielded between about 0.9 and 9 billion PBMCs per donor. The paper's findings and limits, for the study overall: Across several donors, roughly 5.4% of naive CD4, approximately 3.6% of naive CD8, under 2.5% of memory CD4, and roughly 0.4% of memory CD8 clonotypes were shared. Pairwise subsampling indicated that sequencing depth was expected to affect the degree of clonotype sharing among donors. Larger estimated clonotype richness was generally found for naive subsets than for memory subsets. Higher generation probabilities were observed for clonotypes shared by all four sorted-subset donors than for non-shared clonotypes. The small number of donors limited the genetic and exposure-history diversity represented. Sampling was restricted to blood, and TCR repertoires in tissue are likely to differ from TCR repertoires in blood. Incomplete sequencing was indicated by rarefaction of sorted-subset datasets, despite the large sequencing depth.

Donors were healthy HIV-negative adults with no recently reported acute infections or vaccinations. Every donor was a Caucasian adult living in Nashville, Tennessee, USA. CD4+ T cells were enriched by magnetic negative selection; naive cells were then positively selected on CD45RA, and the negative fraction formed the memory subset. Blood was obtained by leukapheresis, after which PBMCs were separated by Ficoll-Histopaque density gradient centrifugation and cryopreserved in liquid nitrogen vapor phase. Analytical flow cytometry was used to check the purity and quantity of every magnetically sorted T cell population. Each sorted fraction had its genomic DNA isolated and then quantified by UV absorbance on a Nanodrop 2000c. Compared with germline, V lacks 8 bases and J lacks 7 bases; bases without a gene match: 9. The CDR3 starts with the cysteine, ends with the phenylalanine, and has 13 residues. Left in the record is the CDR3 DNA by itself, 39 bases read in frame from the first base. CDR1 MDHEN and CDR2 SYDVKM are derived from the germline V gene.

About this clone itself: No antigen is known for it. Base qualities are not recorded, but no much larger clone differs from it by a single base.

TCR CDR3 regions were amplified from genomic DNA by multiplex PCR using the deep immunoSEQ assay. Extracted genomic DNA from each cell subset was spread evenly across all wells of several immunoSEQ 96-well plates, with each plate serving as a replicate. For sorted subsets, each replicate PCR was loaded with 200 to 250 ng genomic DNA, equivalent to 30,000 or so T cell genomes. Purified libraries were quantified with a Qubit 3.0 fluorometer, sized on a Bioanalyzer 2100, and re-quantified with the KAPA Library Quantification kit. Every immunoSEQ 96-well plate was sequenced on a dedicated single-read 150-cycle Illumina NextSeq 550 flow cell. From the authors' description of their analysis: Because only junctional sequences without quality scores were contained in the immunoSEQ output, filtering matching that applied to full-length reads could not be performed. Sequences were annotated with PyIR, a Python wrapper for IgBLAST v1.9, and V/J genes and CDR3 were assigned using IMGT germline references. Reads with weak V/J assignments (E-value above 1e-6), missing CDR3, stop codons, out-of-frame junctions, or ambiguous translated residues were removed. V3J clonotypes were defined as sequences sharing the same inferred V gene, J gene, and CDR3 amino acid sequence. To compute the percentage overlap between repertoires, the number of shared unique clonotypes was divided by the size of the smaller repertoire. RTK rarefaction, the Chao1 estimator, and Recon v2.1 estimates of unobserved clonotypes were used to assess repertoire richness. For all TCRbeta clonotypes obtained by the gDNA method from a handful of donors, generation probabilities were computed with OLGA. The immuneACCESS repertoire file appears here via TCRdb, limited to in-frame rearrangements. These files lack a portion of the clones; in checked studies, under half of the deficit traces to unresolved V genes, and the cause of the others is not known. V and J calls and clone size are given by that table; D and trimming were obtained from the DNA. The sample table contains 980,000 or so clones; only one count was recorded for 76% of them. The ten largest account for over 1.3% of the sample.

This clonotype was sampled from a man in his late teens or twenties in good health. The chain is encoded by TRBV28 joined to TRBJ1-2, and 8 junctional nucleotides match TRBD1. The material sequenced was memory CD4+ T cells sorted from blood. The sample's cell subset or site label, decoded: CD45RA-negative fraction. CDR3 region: CASQWQGASGYTF. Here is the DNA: TGTGCCAGCCAGTGGCAGGGGGCCAGTGGCTACACCTTC.